This TCR beta chain was retrieved from a study of OX40 agonist ivuxolimab in advanced cancers. TCRdb's copy holds only in-frame clones and misses some; the assay was immunoSEQ multiplex PCR. The sample consists of about 20,000 clones, 86% of them appearing once. This clone was found once. V shed 1 base and J 3 bases; nucleotides not matched to a gene: 3. CDR3 size: 15 residues. CDR1 and CDR2 (germline): SGHTA, FQGNSA. The chain is built from TRBV7-2 and TRBJ1-2; 9 bases fit TRBD1. The TCR sequence derives from an adult with an advanced solid tumor such as melanoma, head and neck, liver or kidney cancer. Sequences were derived from CD4+ or CD8+ T cells sorted from blood, sampled in a trial of the OX40 agonist ivuxolimab. CDR3 residues: CASSLVDRGDYGYTF. CDR3 nucleotide sequence: TGTGCCAGCAGCTTAGTCGACAGGGGGGACTATGGCTACACCTTC.